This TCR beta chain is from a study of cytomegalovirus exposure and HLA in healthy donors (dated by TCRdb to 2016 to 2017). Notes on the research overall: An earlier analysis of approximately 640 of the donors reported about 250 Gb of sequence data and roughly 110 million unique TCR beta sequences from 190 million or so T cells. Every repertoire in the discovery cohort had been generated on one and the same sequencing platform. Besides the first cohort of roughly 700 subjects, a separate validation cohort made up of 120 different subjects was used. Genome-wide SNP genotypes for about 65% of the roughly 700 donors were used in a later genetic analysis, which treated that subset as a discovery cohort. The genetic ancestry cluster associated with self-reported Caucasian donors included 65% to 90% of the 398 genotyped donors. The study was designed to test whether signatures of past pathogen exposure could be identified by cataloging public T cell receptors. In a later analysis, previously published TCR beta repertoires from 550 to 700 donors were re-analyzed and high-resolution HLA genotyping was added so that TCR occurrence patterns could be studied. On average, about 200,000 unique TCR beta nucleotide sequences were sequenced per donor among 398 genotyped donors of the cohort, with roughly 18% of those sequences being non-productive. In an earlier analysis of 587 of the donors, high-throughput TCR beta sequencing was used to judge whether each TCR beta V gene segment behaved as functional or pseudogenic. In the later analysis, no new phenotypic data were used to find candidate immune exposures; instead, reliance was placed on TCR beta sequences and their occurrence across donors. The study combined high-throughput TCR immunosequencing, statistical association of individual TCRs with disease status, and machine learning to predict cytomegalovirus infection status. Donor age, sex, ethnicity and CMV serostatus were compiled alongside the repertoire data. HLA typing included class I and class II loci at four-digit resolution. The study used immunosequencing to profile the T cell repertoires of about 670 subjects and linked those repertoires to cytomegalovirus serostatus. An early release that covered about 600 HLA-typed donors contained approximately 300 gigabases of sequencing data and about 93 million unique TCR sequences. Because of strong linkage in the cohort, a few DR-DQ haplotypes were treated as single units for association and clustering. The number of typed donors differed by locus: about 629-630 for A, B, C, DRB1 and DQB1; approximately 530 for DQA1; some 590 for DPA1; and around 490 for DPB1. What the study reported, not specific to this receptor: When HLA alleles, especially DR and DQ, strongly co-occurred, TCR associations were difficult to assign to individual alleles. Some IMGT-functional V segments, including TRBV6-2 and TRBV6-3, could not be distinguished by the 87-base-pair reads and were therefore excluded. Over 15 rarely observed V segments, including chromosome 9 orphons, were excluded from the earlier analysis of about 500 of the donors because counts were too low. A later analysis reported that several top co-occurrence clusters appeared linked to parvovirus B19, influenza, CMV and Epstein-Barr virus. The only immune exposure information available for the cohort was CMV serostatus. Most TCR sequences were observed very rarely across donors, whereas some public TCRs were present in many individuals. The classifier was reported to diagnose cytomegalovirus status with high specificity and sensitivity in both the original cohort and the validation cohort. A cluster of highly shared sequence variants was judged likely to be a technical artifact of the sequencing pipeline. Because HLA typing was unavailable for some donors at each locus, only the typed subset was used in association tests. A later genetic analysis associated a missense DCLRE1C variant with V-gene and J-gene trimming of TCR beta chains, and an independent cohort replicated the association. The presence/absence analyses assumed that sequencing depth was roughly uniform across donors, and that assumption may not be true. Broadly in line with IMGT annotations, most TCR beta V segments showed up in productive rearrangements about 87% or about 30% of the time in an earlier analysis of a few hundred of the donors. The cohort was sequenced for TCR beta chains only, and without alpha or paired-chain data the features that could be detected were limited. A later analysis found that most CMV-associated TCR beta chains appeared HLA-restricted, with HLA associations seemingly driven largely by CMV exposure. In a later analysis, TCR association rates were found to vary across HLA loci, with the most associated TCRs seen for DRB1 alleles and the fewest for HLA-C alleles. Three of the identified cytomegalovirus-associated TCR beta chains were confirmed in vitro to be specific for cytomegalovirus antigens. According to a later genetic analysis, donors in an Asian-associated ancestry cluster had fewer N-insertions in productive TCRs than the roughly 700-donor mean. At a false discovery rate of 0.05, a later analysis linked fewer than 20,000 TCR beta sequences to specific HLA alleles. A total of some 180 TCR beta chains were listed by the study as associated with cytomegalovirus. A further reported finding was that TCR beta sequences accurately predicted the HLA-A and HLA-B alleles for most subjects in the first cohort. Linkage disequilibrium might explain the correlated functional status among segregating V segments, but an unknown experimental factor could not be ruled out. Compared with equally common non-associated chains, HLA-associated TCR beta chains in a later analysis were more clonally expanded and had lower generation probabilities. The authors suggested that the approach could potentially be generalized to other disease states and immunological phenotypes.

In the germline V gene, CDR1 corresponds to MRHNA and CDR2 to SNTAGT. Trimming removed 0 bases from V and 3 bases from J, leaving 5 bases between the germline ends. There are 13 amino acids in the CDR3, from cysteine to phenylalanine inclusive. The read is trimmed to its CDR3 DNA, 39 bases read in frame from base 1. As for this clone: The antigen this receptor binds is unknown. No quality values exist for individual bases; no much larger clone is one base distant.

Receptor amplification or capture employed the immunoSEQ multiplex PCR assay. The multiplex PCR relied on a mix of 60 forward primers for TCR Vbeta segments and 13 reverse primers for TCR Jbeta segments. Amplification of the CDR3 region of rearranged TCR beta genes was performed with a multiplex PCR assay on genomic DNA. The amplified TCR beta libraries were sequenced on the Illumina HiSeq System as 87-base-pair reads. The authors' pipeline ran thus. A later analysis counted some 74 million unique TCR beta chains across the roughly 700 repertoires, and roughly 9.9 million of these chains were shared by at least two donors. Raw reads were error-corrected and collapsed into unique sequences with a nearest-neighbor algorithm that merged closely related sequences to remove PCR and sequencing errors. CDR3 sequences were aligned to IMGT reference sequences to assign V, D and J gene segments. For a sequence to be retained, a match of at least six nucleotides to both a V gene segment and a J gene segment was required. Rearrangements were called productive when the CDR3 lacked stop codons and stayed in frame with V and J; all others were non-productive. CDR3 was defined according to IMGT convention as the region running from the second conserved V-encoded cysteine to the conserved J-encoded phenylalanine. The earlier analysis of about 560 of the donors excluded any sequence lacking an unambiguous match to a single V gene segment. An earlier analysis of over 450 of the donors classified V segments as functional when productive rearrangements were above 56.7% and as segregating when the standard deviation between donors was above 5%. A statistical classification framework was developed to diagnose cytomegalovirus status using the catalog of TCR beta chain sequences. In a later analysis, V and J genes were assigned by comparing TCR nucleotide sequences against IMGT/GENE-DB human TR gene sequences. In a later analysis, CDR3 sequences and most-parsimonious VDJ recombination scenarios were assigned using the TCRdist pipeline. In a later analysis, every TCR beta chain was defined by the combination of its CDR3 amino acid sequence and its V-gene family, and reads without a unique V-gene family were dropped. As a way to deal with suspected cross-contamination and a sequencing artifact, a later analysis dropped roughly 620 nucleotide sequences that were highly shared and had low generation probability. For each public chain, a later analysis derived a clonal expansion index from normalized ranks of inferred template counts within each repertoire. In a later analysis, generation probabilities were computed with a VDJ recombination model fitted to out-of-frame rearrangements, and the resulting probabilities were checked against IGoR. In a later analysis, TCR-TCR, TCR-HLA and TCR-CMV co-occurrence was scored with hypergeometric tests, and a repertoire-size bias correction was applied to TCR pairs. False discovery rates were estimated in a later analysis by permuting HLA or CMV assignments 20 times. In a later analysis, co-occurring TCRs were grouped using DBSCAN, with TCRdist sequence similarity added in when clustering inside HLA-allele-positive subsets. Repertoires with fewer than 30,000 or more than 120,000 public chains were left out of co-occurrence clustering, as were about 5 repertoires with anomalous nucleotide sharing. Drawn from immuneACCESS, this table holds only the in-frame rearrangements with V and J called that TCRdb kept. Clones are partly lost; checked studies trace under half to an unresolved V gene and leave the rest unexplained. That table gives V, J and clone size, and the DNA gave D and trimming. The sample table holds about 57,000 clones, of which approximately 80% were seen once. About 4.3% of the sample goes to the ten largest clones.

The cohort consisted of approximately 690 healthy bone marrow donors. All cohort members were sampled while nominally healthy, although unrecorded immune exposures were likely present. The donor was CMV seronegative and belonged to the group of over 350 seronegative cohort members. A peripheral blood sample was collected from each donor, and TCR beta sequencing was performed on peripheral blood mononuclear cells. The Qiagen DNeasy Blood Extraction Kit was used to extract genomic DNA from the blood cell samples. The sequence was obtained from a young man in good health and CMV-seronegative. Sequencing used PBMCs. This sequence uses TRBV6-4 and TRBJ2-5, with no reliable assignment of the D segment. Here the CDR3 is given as CASSDSAEETQYF. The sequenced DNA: TGTGCCAGCAGTGACTCGGCAGAAGAGACCCAGTACTTC.